This is a list of T cell receptor beta chains from one sample in a study of blood T cell repertoires in COVID-19. Method: immunoSEQ multiplex PCR; TCRdb's copy keeps in-frame clones and lacks some. The sample consists of tens of thousands of clones, 92% of them appearing once. Material: peripheral blood. The receptors originated from a human donor in a cohort sampled during active COVID-19. The conserved cysteine and the conserved F or W are not part of the CDR3 here.

cdr3_length v_call cdr3_aa
11 TRBV12-5 ASVAGPNYGYT
19 TRBV9 ASSAPASGRPIPGNTGELF
14 TRBV11-3 ASSLAGGSSYNEQF
11 TRBV12-3/TRBV12-4 ASSPAPRSPLH
12 TRBV5-1 ASSLSHTAGGYT
14 TRBV2 ASIRLAGVPAYEQY
11 TRBV5-1 ASSLDLPDGYT
12 TRBV2 ASRGDSSTDTQY
12 TRBV27 ASSFLSRSPGYT
16 TRBV7-3 ASSLRGLAPFSTDTQY
11 TRBV5-4 ASSSATNEKLF
15 TRBV7-9 ASSLPLTSGIYNEQF
9 TRBV2 ASSEVRETL
12 TRBV30 AWNEAGLTDTQY
14 TRBV18 ASSPGATGPSYEQY
12 TRBV4-3 ASSQGGRSYEQY
12 TRBV18 ASSPGAASYEQY
10 TRBV29-1 SVGKQGYEQY
13 TRBV25-1 ASSEFGTGTYEQY
14 TRBV11-3 ASSLRGFLPYNEQF
15 TRBV5-4 ASSLLVFQGSSALQY
13 TRBV9 ASSEGLATTGELF
15 TRBV7-9 ASSPRAGSGRYNEQF
10 TRBV7-9 ASSLQFIEAF
12 TRBV11-2 ASSLGALPDTQY
11 TRBV6-5 ASDRGITDTQY
11 TRBV5-1 ASSRGQTDTQY
12 TRBV5-1 ASSPVGGAGELF
16 TRBV27 ASRGWDYSSGGTYEQY
13 TRBV6-5 ASSYLGRAQGGYT